This T cell receptor beta chain was obtained from a study of tumor-infiltrating lymphocytes in oesophageal squamous cell carcinoma. TCRdb re-called the PCR reads with MiXCR, one entry per CDR3 protein. The sample has roughly 20,000 distinct CDR3 sequences, around 40% seen once. The sequenced sample was normal esophageal tissue next to the tumor. This clonotype originated in a female donor with esophageal squamous cell carcinoma.

The CDR3 region has the DNA TGTGCCAGCAGCCCTCGGACTAGCGGGAGTGTTCTTAGTAAGAGGCAGTTCTTC. Amino acid sequence: CASSPRTSGSVLSKRQFF. This chain joins TRBV5-6 and TRBJ2-1, with 13 bases lining up with TRBD2. The CDR3 runs to 18 residues. V dropped 4 bases and J dropped 12; count of bases not matched to a gene: 19. Germline CDR1 and CDR2: SGHDT and YYEEEE.